This T cell receptor (beta chain) was recorded in a study of shared clonotypes between healthy human individuals. The method was immunoSEQ multiplex PCR; TCRdb's version includes in-frame clones alone and lacks a portion of them. The sample consists of millions of clones, approximately 94% of them appearing once. Overall study findings and caveats: Against clonotypes common to all four donors, non-shared ones had lower generation probabilities.

The table lists this clone with a count of one. Its antigen is currently unknown. CD45RO-negative, CCR7-positively selected cells formed the naive CD8 fraction, excluding terminally differentiated effector memory CD45RA+ cells. The CDR3 is made up of 18 amino acids. The germline V gene has CDR1 MGHRA and CDR2 YSYEKL. Trimming stripped 0 bases from V and 2 bases from J, with 17 bases between. This TCR was recovered from a man between 18 and 35 years old in good health. Some clones in this sample may be carry-over from other donors' samples. The chain joins TRBV4-1 to TRBJ2-1; D is perhaps TRBD2 (6 bases). The sample taken for sequencing was naive CD8+ T cells from PBMCs. The CDR3 region is CASSQDNGHRTTYNEQFF. In DNA, the CDR3 is TGCGCCAGCAGCCAAGATAATGGACACCGGACTACCTACAATGAGCAGTTCTTC.